Listed here are 28 T cell receptor beta chains from one sample, sequenced in a study of cytomegalovirus exposure and HLA in healthy donors (dated by TCRdb to 2017 to 2019). The library was obtained by the immunoSEQ multiplex PCR assay. In its TCRdb copy, this immuneACCESS table keeps in-frame sequences only and misses some clones. Where compared with another copy, unresolved V genes explain less than half of these, and the others have no known cause. This sample lists some 120,000 clones; more than 75% were detected once. Approximately 2.3% of the sample is taken by the ten largest. Material: PBMCs. These receptors originate from a woman younger than 45 in good health and CMV-seronegative.

The V call is TRBV7-2, the J call TRBJ2-1, with D possibly being TRBD1 (6 bases). Trimming took off 7 bases at V and 10 bases at J, with 14 bases between the two ends. The CDR3 runs to 12 residues. CDR1 and CDR2 from the germline V gene are SGHTA and FQGNSA. DNA of the CDR3: TGTGCCAGCACTAACAGGGTCGGGGAGCAGTTCTTC. Protein product: CASTNRVGEQFF.

The chain links TRBV5-1 to TRBJ2-1; TRBD1 agrees at 12 bases. Germline assignment: CDR1 SGHRS and CDR2 YFSETQ. V shed 3 bases and J 5 bases; nucleotides not matched to a gene: 12. The CDR3 contains 18 residues. CDR3 amino acids: CASSWRSGTGGANNEQFF. The CDR3 DNA is TGCGCCAGCAGCTGGAGGAGCGGGACAGGGGGCGCAAACAATGAGCAGTTCTTC.

The V gene is TRBV18, the J gene TRBJ2-1; possibly TRBD1 for D (6 bases). CDR1 is KGHSH and CDR2 is LQKENI in the germline V gene. The CDR3 has 15 residues. V shed 3 bases and J shed 5 bases, with 14 bases lying between them. CDR3 nucleotides: TGTGCCAGCTCACCTTATCAAACAGGGAACAATGAGCAGTTCTTC. This codes for CASSPYQTGNNEQFF.

This chain joins TRBV6-6 and TRBJ2-5; 9 nucleotides line up with TRBD2. After removal of 6 bases from V and 1 base from J, the junction contained 3 bases not matched to a gene. The CDR3 has 14 amino acids. In germline, CDR1 is MNHNY, CDR2 SVGAGI (reference sequence). CDR3 residues: CASRGGGAQETQYF. The DNA for the CDR3 is TGTGCCAGCAGGGGCGGGGGGGCCCAAGAGACCCAGTACTTC.

The rearrangement links TRBV13 to TRBJ2-7, with D possibly matching TRBD2 (6 bases). In germline, CDR1 is PRHDT, CDR2 FYEKMQ (reference sequence). V was pared by 0 bases and J by 4 bases, with 19 bases between. The CDR3 contains 17 residues. CDR3 residues: CASSLGHQVAGYYEQYF. Here the CDR3 DNA reads TGTGCCAGCAGCTTAGGCCATCAGGTGGCGGGGTATTACGAGCAGTACTTC.

V gene TRBV6-1 combines with J gene TRBJ1-6; tentatively, D is TRBD1 (6 bases). CDR3 size: 19 residues. Deletions cut 2 bases from V and 7 bases from J, with 24 bases between. Germline V gene lookup returns CDR1 MNHNS and CDR2 SASEGT. The CDR3 loop reads CASSEIVIGQPSDNSPLHF. In nucleotides, the CDR3 is TGTGCCAGCAGTGAAATAGTCATCGGACAGCCATCCGACAATTCACCCCTCCACTTT.

The chain joins TRBV13 to TRBJ2-7, with 8 bases fitting TRBD1. The CDR3 runs to 15 residues. The V segment lost 6 bases and the J segment 4 bases; nucleotides outside the gene matches: 11. CDR1 is PRHDT, CDR2 FYEKMQ, per germline (reference sequence). The CDR3 nucleotides are TGTGCCAGCAGTCCTAGGCAGGGGGCCCAATACGAGCAGTACTTC. This translates into CASSPRQGAQYEQYF.

The chain joins TRBV25-1 to TRBJ1-1; D not certain. Germline V gene lookup returns CDR1 MGHDK and CDR2 SYGVNS. This CDR3 contains 15 residues. V lost 4 bases and J 0 bases, leaving 12 bases between the germline ends. The CDR3 bases are TGTGCCAGCAGTGGCAGGCCTTCCTTGAACACTGAAGCTTTCTTT. Its protein is CASSGRPSLNTEAFF. The full variable domain, rest sourced from reference TRBV25-1 and TRBJ1-1, is EADIYQTPRYLVIGTGKKITLECSQTMGHDKMYWYQQDPGMELHLIHYSYGVNSTEKGDLSSESTVSRIRTEHFPLTLESARPSHTSQYLCASSGRPSLNTEAFFGQGTRLTVV.

V is TRBV2 and J is TRBJ1-5; a possible D gene is TRBD1 (5 bases). This CDR3 has 13 amino acids. Trimming took 7 bases from V and 0 from J, leaving 7 bases between them. Per the germline V gene, CDR1 is SNHLY and CDR2 is FYNNEI. The chain's CDR3 is CASKTDSNQPQHF. CDR3 DNA: TGTGCCAGCAAGACAGATAGCAATCAGCCCCAGCATTTT.

The chain has TRBV9 and TRBJ2-3; 7 positions agree with TRBD1. The V segment lost 3 bases and the J segment 0 bases; nucleotides outside the gene matches: 4. Per the germline V gene, CDR1 is SGDLS and CDR2 is YYNGEE. This CDR3 has 15 residues. As DNA, the CDR3 is TGTGCCAGCAGCGCAGGGGGTTCTAGCACAGATACGCAGTATTTT. Translation: CASSAGGSSTDTQYF.

V and J are TRBV30 and TRBJ1-5; D unclear. Germline V lookup: CDR1 GTSNPN, CDR2 SVGIG (reference sequence). CDR3 length: 12 residues. V lost 1 base, J lost 4 bases, and 5 bases lay in between. CDR3 amino acids: CAWSGGNQPQHF. The CDR3 nucleotides read TGTGCCTGGAGTGGCGGTAATCAGCCCCAGCATTTT.

The chain recombines TRBV9 with TRBJ1-3, with TRBD1 matching 7 bases. J gave up 4 bases and V 0 bases, and 4 bases lay outside the gene matches. This CDR3 comprises 15 residues. The V gene's germline CDR1 is SGDLS and CDR2 YYNGEE. CDR3 amino acids: CASSVETGQGNTIYF. In nucleotides, the CDR3 is TGTGCCAGCAGCGTAGAGACAGGGCAGGGAAACACCATATATTTT.

This chain connects TRBV2 to TRBJ2-1, with no clear D. The CDR3 covers 12 residues. Germline V gene lookup returns CDR1 SNHLY and CDR2 FYNNEI. The V and J ends lost 10 bases and 6 bases respectively, with 13 bases between them. CDR3 nucleotide sequence: TGTGCCACCTGCGGTAGTGGCAATGAGCAGTTCTTC. Residues: CATCGSGNEQFF.

The J gene is TRBJ2-5, the V gene TRBV4-1; D unresolved. V lost 1 base and J 2 bases, leaving 8 bases between the germline ends. CDR3 size: 14 residues. The germline V gene has CDR1 MGHRA and CDR2 YSYEKL. CDR3 loop: CASSQGALQETQYF. In nucleotides, the CDR3 is TGCGCCAGCAGCCAAGGAGCGCTTCAAGAGACCCAGTACTTC.

V usage is TRBV19 and J usage is TRBJ2-7, with D unresolved. V lost 8 bases, J lost 2 bases, and 7 bases lay in between. CDR3 length: 11 residues. CDR1 is LNHDA, CDR2 SQIVND, per germline (reference sequence). CDR3 loop: CASGRTYEQYF. CDR3 nucleotide sequence: TGTGCCAGTGGCAGAACCTACGAGCAGTACTTC.

This rearrangement joins TRBV7-9 to TRBJ2-5, with 8 positions matching TRBD2. This CDR3 comprises 14 residues. J lost 4 bases, V lost 8 bases, and 9 bases had no gene match. The germline gives CDR1 SEHNR, CDR2 FQNEAQ (reference sequence). The CDR3 spells CASLPRGGLETQYF. The DNA of the CDR3 is TGTGCCAGCCTCCCTCGGGGGGGGTTAGAGACCCAGTACTTC.

The chain combines TRBV4-3 with TRBJ1-2, with 7 bases lining up with TRBD1. Germline CDR1 LGHNA, CDR2 YSLEER. Trimming removed 1 base from V and 5 bases from J; junction bases left unmatched: 10. This CDR3 is 16 amino acids long. CDR3 sequence: CASSQAATGTRYGYTF. CDR3 bases: TGCGCCAGCAGCCAAGCTGCGACAGGGACAAGATATGGCTACACCTTC.

This chain links TRBV29-1 with TRBJ2-5, with D possibly TRBD1 on 5 matching bases. The V end was cut by 3 bases, the J end by 5 bases, with 13 bases between. This CDR3 spans 13 amino acids. CDR1 and CDR2 from the germline V gene are SQVTM and ANQGSEA. The DNA of the CDR3 is TGCAGCGTTGATTCCAGGGTAGGCGAGACCCAGTACTTC. Its protein product is CSVDSRVGETQYF.

The chain combines TRBV7-3 with TRBJ1-1, with D possibly matching TRBD1 (5 bases). The CDR3 totals 17 residues. CDR1 SGHTA and CDR2 FQGTGA come from the germline V gene. Trimming left V 5 bases short and J 1 base short, with 20 bases between. DNA of the CDR3: TGTGCCAGCAGCCAAGGCCAGGGTCTAAGGGGGAACACTGAAGCTTTCTTT. Translated: CASSQGQGLRGNTEAFF. Variable domain in full (rest from reference TRBV7-3 and TRBJ1-1): GAGVSQTPSNKVTEKGKYVELRCDPISGHTALYWYRQSLGQGPEFLIYFQGTGAADDSGLPNDRFFAVRPEGSVSTLKIQRTERGDSAVYLCASSQGQGLRGNTEAFFGQGTRLTVV.

This clone was observed a handful of times. The chain carries TRBV19 and TRBJ1-6; the D is unclear. This CDR3 has 13 amino acids. Trimming stripped 3 bases from V and 8 bases from J, with 8 bases between. Germline CDR1 reads LNHDA; CDR2 reads SQIVND (reference sequence). The chain's CDR3 is CASSIGTDSPLHF. Here the CDR3 DNA reads TGTGCCAGTAGTATCGGTACAGATTCACCCCTCCACTTT. The full variable domain, completed using reference TRBV19 and TRBJ1-6, is DGGITQSPKYLFRKEGQNVTLSCEQNLNHDAMYWYRQDPGQGLRLIYYSQIVNDFQKGDIAEGYSVSREKKESFPLTVTSAQKNPTAFYLCASSIGTDSPLHFGNGTRLTVT.

The rearrangement joins TRBV9 to TRBJ2-3, with D possibly matching TRBD2 (7 bases). Trimming stripped 4 bases from V and 6 bases from J, with 24 bases between. Germline CDR1 reads SGDLS; CDR2 reads YYNGEE. CDR3 length: 17 residues. The CDR3 region has the DNA TGTGCCAGCAGCCCCCACGGGGGGCCTTCAATGCTCGATACGCAGTATTTT. This sequence encodes CASSPHGGPSMLDTQYF.

This sequence joins TRBV30 and TRBJ1-5; TRBD1 matches at 12 bases. Looked up from germline, CDR1 is GTSNPN and CDR2 is SVGIG (reference sequence). The CDR3 is 17 amino acids. Trimming cost V 1 base and J 0 bases; bases outside gene matches: 4. CDR3 sequence reads: CAWSGDRGPYSNQPQHF. CDR3 bases: TGTGCCTGGAGTGGGGACAGGGGGCCCTATAGCAATCAGCCCCAGCATTTT.

The V and J genes are TRBV19 and TRBJ2-1; 7 bases map to TRBD2. The CDR3 runs 15 residues. Germline V CDR1 and CDR2: LNHDA, SQIVND (reference sequence). V shed 4 bases, J shed 8 bases, and the junction held 11 bases outside the gene matches. DNA for the CDR3: TGTGCCAGTAGTACCGGGGGGAATGGGCTTCATGAGCAGTTCTTC. This translates into CASSTGGNGLHEQFF.

The chain carries TRBV4-1 and TRBJ1-1, with 8 bases that match TRBD1. The CDR3 consists of 14 residues. The germline V gene has CDR1 MGHRA and CDR2 YSYEKL. J gave up 8 bases and V 3 bases, and 8 bases lay outside the gene matches. CDR3 loop: CASSQLQGGQEAFF. The DNA of the CDR3 is TGCGCCAGCAGCCAGCTACAGGGGGGCCAAGAAGCTTTCTTT.

The chain recombines TRBV19 with TRBJ1-5, with 8 bases matching TRBD1. Germline loops: CDR1 LNHDA, CDR2 SQIVND (reference sequence). The J segment lost 0 bases and the V segment lost 8 bases, leaving 12 bases of the junction unmatched. The CDR3 is 17 amino acids. DNA of the CDR3: TGTGCCAGTCGGACAGGGAGTAGCGTGTCTAGCAATCAGCCCCAGCATTTT. Translation: CASRTGSSVSSNQPQHF. Complete variable domain (other parts from reference TRBV19 and TRBJ1-5): DGGITQSPKYLFRKEGQNVTLSCEQNLNHDAMYWYRQDPGQGLRLIYYSQIVNDFQKGDIAEGYSVSREKKESFPLTVTSAQKNPTAFYLCASRTGSSVSSNQPQHFGDGTRLSIL.

This clone has only one observation. The V and J genes are TRBV7-2 and TRBJ1-1; 12 bases fit TRBD1. Germline trimming cut 9 bases from V and 5 bases from J; bases unmatched to any gene: 13. This CDR3 is built from 16 residues. Per the germline V gene, CDR1 is SGHTA and CDR2 is FQGNSA. CDR3 residues: CASRDRGQLGGTEAFF. The CDR3 DNA reads TGTGCCAGTAGGGACAGGGGGCAACTGGGAGGTACTGAAGCTTTCTTT.

The V gene is TRBV19, the J gene TRBJ1-5, with D unresolved. In germline, CDR1 is LNHDA, CDR2 SQIVND (reference sequence). Trimming left V 1 base short and J 7 bases short, with 14 bases between. The CDR3 runs 15 residues. The chain's CDR3 is CASSIAGVGRQPQHF. The DNA of the CDR3 is TGTGCCAGTAGTATAGCAGGCGTTGGCCGGCAGCCCCAGCATTTT.

The chain employs TRBV2 and TRBJ2-1; D not resolved. CDR1 SNHLY and CDR2 FYNNEI come from the germline V gene. The V gene lost 3 bases and the J gene lost 7 bases, with 10 bases spanning the gap. The CDR3 loop spans 13 amino acids. The CDR3 spells CASSDRVWNEQFF. CDR3 sequence (DNA): TGTGCCAGCAGTGACCGGGTTTGGAATGAGCAGTTCTTC.